Included here is one T cell receptor (beta chain) sequence, with context. CDR1 is SGHVS and CDR2 is FNYEAQ in the germline V gene. Trimming removed 5 bases at V and 1 base at J, with 11 bases between. This CDR3 contains 14 residues. These data originate in a study of T cell changes during pregnancy in multiple sclerosis. Profiled with immunoSEQ multiplex PCR; TCRdb holds only in-frame clones, not every one. The table shows around 80,000 clones, with more than 90% occurring only once. Sequencing was performed on peripheral blood, taken in the second trimester of pregnancy. The V gene is TRBV7-6, the J gene TRBJ1-1; unclear D gene. This clonotype was obtained from a female donor with multiple sclerosis, enrolled in a pregnancy study. CDR3 nucleotide sequence: TGTGCCAGCAGCCCTACAGACGCGAACACTGAAGCTTTCTTT. It specifies CASSPTDANTEAFF.